The rows below give T cell receptor beta chains drawn from one sample of a study of blood T cell repertoires in COVID-19. Only in-frame clones appear in the TCRdb table, and some are missing; sequencing was by immunoSEQ multiplex PCR. The sample has 60,000 or so clones; 78% are singletons. Source material: peripheral blood. These receptors all come from a human donor in a cohort sampled during active COVID-19. CDR3s include the opening cysteine and the closing phenylalanine or tryptophan. The D gene is left open where the match is weak. Only some rows state a clone size, as once, few, many or a class for expanded clones.

>TRBD1|.|TRBV18|TRBJ2-7
CASSPGTEYEQYF
>.|few|TRBV5-1|TRBJ1-1
CASTVGRGNTEAFF
>TRBD1|.|TRBV5-4|TRBJ1-1
CASSFPGTVPFF
>.|.|TRBV6-5|TRBJ1-1
CASSRTKNTEAFF
>.|.|TRBV15|TRBJ1-1
CATSSNMNTEAFF
>TRBD2|.|TRBV5-3|TRBJ2-5
CARSYGGLAADFETQYF
>.|.|TRBV5-4|TRBJ2-5
CASSLRDTQETQYF
>.|.|TRBV19|TRBJ1-5
CASSIVSPGTRRNQPQHF
>TRBD2|.|TRBV5-4|TRBJ2-7
CASRSGTSDEQYF
>.|.|TRBV7-2|TRBJ2-1
CASSFRDIHNEQFF
>TRBD2|.|TRBV6-4|TRBJ2-6
CASSLGTSGSPGANVLTF
>TRBD2|.|TRBV7-2|TRBJ2-1
CASSPLRTSGEQFF
>.|.|TRBV19|TRBJ2-7
CASSYPTGVGLDEQYF
>.|few|TRBV4-2|TRBJ2-2
CASSPAASTGELFF
>.|.|TRBV7-2|TRBJ1-1
CASSKGRQNTEAFF
>.|once|TRBV27|TRBJ2-1
CASSLSGGGKQFF
>.|.|TRBV5-4|TRBJ1-2
CASSLIKRQARGGYTF
>TRBD1|.|TRBV28|TRBJ2-3
CASSIGTGDTDTQYF
>.|.|TRBV5-6|TRBJ1-4
CASSLAEAVNEKLFF
>.|.|TRBV7-9|TRBJ2-5
CASSPQETQYF
>.|.|TRBV6-5|TRBJ2-6
CASTGGAGANVLTF
>TRBD2|.|TRBV7-3|TRBJ2-1
CASSSSGGGYNEQFF
>.|.|TRBV11-2|TRBJ1-2
CASSSTIYGYTF
>.|few|TRBV6-5|TRBJ1-5
CASSLQSSNQPQHF
>.|.|TRBV11-2|TRBJ1-2
CASSLVPRGGNYGYTF
>TRBD2|.|TRBV5-5|TRBJ2-7
CASSLVSGTYEQYF
>TRBD1|.|TRBV2|TRBJ1-2
CASRGQINYGYTF
>.|.|TRBV10-3|TRBJ1-2
CAIAGQGSTYGYTF
>TRBD2|.|TRBV10-3|TRBJ2-2
CAISDPSGQNTGELFF